The next 3 T cell receptor beta chains were all read from a single sample in a study of blood T cell repertoires in COVID-19. Method: immunoSEQ multiplex PCR; TCRdb's copy keeps in-frame clones and lacks some. The table lists about 82,000 clones, around four fifths of them singletons. The sequenced material came from peripheral blood. These receptors all come from a man in his 60s with COVID-19, enrolled during active disease.

This clone was seen a single time. The J gene is TRBJ1-5, the V gene TRBV30, with a weak D call TRBD1 (5 bases). The germline gives CDR1 GTSNPN, CDR2 SVGIG (reference sequence). V was trimmed by 2 bases and J by 9 bases, leaving 11 bases between them. The CDR3 has 12 amino acids. The CDR3 DNA is TGTGCCTGGAGTCGTAGTCAGGGGCCCCAGCATTTT. Translated, it gives CAWSRSQGPQHF.

The rearrangement uses TRBV4-3 and TRBJ1-4; D not certain. The CDR3 is 13 residues long. With 4 bases removed from V and 7 bases from J, the gap between germline ends came to 10 bases. Germline V CDR1 and CDR2: LGHNA, YSLEER. The CDR3 is CASSLGLSEKLFF. CDR3 DNA sequence: TGCGCCAGCAGCCTTGGACTGTCTGAAAAACTGTTTTTT.

Here the CDR3 reads CASSLGERGRNEQFF. The CDR3 DNA follows: TGTGCCAGCAGCTTGGGGGAGCGGGGACGAAATGAGCAGTTCTTC. The V call is TRBV5-4, the J call TRBJ2-1, with TRBD2 identical over 7 bases. This CDR3 has 15 residues. Looked up from germline, CDR1 is SGHNT and CDR2 is YYREEE (reference sequence). J lost 7 bases, V lost 0 bases, and 7 bases had no gene match. The whole variable domain, filled in from reference TRBV5-4 and TRBJ2-1, reads ETGVTQSPTHLIKTRGQQVTLRCSSQSGHNTVSWYQQALGQGPQFIFQYYREEENGRGNFPPRFSGLQFPNYSSELNVNALELDDSALYLCASSLGERGRNEQFFGPGTRLTVL.